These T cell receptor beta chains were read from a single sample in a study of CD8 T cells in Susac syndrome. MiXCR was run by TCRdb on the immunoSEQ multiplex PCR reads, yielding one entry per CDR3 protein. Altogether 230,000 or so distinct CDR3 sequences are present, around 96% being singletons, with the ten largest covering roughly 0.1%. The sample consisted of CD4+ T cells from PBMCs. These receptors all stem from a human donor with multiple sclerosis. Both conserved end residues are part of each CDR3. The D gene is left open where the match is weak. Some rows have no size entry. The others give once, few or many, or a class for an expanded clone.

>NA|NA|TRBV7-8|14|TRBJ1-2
CASSQGPGGYGYTF
TGTGCCAGCAGCCAGGGACCCGGCGGGTATGGCTACACCTTC
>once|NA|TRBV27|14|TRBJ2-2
CASSTWQAPGELFF
TGTGCCAGCAGTACTTGGCAGGCACCTGGGGAGCTGTTTTTT
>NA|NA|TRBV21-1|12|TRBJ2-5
CASSKIRETQYF
TGTGCCAGCAGCAAGATTCGGGAGACCCAGTACTTC
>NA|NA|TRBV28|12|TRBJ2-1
CASSSPGDEQFF
TGTGCCAGCAGTTCCCCAGGTGATGAGCAGTTCTTC
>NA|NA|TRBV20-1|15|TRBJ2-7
CSARLDRPSSYEQYF
TGCAGTGCTAGACTGGACCGACCGAGCTCCTACGAGCAGTACTTC
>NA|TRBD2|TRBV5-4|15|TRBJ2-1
CASSPGLAGRYEQFF
TGTGCCAGCAGCCCCGGACTAGCGGGGCGTTATGAGCAGTTCTTC
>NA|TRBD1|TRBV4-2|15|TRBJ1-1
CASSSPGTGGTEAFF
TGTGCCAGCAGCTCTCCCGGGACAGGGGGCACTGAAGCTTTCTTT
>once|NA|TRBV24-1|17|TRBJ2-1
CATSQGPRGWENNEQFF
TGTGCCACCAGTCAGGGGCCCCGAGGCTGGGAAAACAATGAGCAGTTCTTC
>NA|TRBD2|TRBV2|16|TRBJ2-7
CASGAKRGRDSYEQYF
TGTGCCAGCGGCGCGAAGCGGGGGCGGGACTCCTACGAGCAGTACTTC
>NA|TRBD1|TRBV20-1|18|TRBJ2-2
CSARDPARRGPDTGELFF
TGCAGTGCTAGAGATCCGGCTAGAAGGGGGCCGGACACCGGGGAGCTGTTTTTT
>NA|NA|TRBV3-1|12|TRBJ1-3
CASSQNRNTIYF
TGTGCCAGCAGCCAAAACCGAAACACCATATATTTT
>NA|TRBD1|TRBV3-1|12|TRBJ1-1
CASSRGTVEAFF
TGTGCCAGCAGCCGGGGGACAGTTGAAGCTTTCTTT
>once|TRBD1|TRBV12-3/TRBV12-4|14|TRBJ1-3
CASSLTGTGNTIYF
TGTGCCAGCAGTTTGACAGGGACTGGAAACACCATATATTTT
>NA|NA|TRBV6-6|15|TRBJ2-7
CASSYEASLRGEQYF
TGTGCCAGCAGTTACGAGGCCAGCCTCCGGGGGGAGCAGTACTTC
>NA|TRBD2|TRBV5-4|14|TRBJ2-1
CASSSGLPYNEQFF
TGTGCCAGCAGCTCGGGACTACCGTACAATGAGCAGTTCTTC
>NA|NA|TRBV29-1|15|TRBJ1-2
CSVEDLAGLGYGYTF
TGCAGCGTTGAAGATCTTGCGGGTTTGGGCTATGGCTACACCTTC
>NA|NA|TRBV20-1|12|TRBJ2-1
CSAPKQGDEQFF
TGCAGTGCGCCGAAACAGGGCGATGAGCAGTTCTTC
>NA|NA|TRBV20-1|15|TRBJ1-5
CSAEPQGGGNQPQHF
TGCAGTGCCGAACCCCAGGGTGGGGGCAATCAGCCCCAGCATTTT
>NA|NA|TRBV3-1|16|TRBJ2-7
CASSQVAGTGAGEQYF
TGTGCCAGCAGCCAAGTCGCCGGGACGGGTGCTGGCGAGCAGTACTTC
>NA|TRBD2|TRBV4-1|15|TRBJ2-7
CASSQTGLAGDEQYF
TGCGCCAGCAGCCAGACCGGACTAGCGGGAGACGAGCAGTACTTC
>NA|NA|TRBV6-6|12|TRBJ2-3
CASSSRPDTQYF
TGTGCCAGCAGTTCTAGACCAGATACGCAGTATTTT
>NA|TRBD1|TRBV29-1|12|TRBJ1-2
CSAEEGAGGYTF
TGCAGCGCCGAGGAGGGGGCCGGGGGCTACACCTTC
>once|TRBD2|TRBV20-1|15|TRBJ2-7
CSATHSGRNSYEQYF
TGCAGTGCTACCCATAGCGGGAGAAACTCCTACGAGCAGTACTTC
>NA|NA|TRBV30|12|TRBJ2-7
CAWSPGFYEQYF
TGTGCCTGGAGTCCTGGGTTCTACGAGCAGTACTTC
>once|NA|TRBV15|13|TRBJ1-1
CATSRDRRTEAFF
TGTGCCACCAGCAGAGATCGCCGGACTGAAGCTTTCTTT